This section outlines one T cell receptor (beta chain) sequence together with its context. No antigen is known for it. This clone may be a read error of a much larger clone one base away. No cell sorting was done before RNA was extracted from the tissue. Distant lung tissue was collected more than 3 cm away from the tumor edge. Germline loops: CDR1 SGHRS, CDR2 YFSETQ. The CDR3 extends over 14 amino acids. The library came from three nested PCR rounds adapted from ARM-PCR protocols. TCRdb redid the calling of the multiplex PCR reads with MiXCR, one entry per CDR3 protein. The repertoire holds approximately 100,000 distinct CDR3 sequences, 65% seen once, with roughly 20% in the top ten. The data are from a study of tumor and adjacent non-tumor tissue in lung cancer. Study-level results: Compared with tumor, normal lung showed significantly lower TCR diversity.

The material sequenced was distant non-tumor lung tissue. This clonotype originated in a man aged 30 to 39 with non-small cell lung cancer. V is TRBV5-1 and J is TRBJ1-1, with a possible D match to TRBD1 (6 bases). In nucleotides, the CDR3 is TGCGCCAGCAGCTTGGACCCTGGGGGCTCTGAAACTTTCTTT. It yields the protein CASSLDPGGSETFF.